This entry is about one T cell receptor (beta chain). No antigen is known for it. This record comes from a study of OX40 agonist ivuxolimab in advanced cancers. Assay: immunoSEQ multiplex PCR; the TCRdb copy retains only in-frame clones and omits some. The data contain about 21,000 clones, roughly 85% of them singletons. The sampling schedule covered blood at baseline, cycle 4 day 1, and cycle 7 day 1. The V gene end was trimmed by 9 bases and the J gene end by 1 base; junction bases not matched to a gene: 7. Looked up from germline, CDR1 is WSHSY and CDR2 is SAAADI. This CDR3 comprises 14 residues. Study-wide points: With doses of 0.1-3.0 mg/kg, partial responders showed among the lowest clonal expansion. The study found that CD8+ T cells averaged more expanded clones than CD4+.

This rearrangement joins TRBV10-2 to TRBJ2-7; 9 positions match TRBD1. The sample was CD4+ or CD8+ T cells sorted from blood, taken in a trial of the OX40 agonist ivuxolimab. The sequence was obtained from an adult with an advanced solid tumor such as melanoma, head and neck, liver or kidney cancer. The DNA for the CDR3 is TGCGCCAGTAAGCCGGGACAGGGTTCCTACGAGCAGTACTTC. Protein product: CASKPGQGSYEQYF.